Reported below is one T cell receptor beta chain. This clonotype was seen more than once but under ten times. The antigen it recognizes is unknown. The record has no base qualities; no much larger clone is one base away. The sample is drawn from a study of T-cell reconstitution after alpha-beta-depleted transplantation in children (dated by TCRdb to about 2016). Broadly, across the study: T-cell immune reconstitution after TCRalphabeta/CD19-depleted allogeneic hematopoietic cell transplantation in children was quantitatively tracked in the study by means of TCR repertoire profiling. Here is what the overall study found, with its caveats: The high TCRbeta diversity at day 60 in some patients was ascribed to recipient T cells and intrathymic progenitors that had survived conditioning. Over the following months the frequencies of hyperexpanded clones went down, and after one year T-cell counts and TCRbeta diversity were mostly credited to newly produced T cells. About two months after transplant, the apparently early recovery of alphabetaT-cell counts reportedly depended on just several hundred clones that had expanded rapidly and came from non-depleted graft cells.

Trimmed from V: 5 bases; trimmed from J: 6 bases; junction bases lacking a gene match: 6. The CDR3 covers 14 residues, taking in both the cysteine and the phenylalanine. Of all the DNA, just the CDR3 is kept, 42 bases in frame from base 1. Reading the germline V gene gives CDR1 MNHEY and CDR2 SVGEGT. Reading the label with the study, this specimen's treatment or condition is: allogeneic hematopoietic cell transplantation with graft depleted of TCRalphabeta T cells and CD19 B cells. The transplant recipients were children given TCRalphabeta/CD19-depleted allogeneic hematopoietic cell grafts. The library was made by PCR. These reads were obtained on an Illumina HiSeq 2500. TCR library preparation used molecular barcoding, with unique molecular identifiers applied to normalize quantification of the TCRbeta repertoire. TCRdb ran its own pipeline on the public reads, namely fastp trimming at Q25 and MiXCR clone calling, and kept in-frame beta chains. CDR3 protein duplicates are merged, each entry listing the most common genes and DNA. Here the sample has fewer than 700,000 distinct CDR3 sequences; about 23% occur a single time. The ten top clones hold around an eighth of the sample.

This TCR derives from a boy under three years old who had a stem cell transplant for acute myeloid leukemia, so the T cells may come from the graft donor. Sequencing used PBMCs, mostly from graft donor cells, obtained 360 days after TCRalphabeta/CD19-depleted stem cell transplant. The chain joins TRBV6-2 or TRBV6-3 to TRBJ1-5, with 8 central nucleotides matching TRBD1. The DNA sequence reads TGTGCCAGCAGTAAGCAGGGGGCGAGTCAGCCCCAGCATTTT. This sequence encodes CASSKQGASQPQHF.